This T cell receptor beta chain was sequenced for a study of Graves' ophthalmopathy and Graves' hyperthyroidism. Study-wide results and caveats: For predicting ophthalmopathy progression, the model had 70.59% sensitivity and roughly 72% specificity. A majority of expanded thyroid clonotypes exceeding 0.001 frequency were likewise present in blood.

RNA transcripts served as template for amplifying TCR beta CDR3 sequences. Following a first-round RT-PCR that used HTBI primers, a second-round multiplex PCR was carried out. MiXCR, run by TCRdb on the multiplex PCR reads, gives a single entry per CDR3 protein. The table shows around 1.1 million distinct CDR3 sequences, with roughly 35% occurring only once. V was clipped by 3 bases and J by 5 bases, with 16 bases between them. CDR1 MGHDK and CDR2 SYGVNS come from the germline V gene. The CDR3 is 15 amino acids. On this clonotype itself: Its antigen remains unidentified.

The genes are TRBV25-1 and TRBJ2-5; D is possibly TRBD2 (5 bases). The sequenced sample consisted of peripheral blood or thyroid tissue (not recorded which). This sequence originates from an adult man with Graves' hyperthyroidism. The CDR3 loop is CASSDPEIGVETQYF. DNA for the CDR3: TGTGCCAGCAGTGACCCCGAGATCGGGGTGGAGACCCAGTACTTC.